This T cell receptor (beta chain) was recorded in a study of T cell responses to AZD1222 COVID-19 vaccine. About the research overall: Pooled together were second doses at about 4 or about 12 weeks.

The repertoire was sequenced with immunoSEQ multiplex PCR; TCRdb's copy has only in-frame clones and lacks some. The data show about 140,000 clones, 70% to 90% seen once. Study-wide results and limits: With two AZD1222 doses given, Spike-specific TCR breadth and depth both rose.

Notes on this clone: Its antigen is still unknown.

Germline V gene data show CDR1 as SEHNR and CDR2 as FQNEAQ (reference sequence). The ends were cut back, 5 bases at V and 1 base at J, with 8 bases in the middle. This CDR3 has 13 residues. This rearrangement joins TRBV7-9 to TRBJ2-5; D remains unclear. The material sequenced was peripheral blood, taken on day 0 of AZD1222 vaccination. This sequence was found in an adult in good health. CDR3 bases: TGTGCCAGCAGCAACTATCTCCAAGAGACCCAGTACTTC. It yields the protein CASSNYLQETQYF.